Following are 16 T cell receptor beta chains from one sample sequenced in a study of CXCR3-negative and CXCR3-positive naive CD8 T cells. Findings and caveats of the study: More hydrophobic TRB CDR3s occurred in CXCR3-positive than in CXCR3-negative naive cells.

For these TCRs, the target antigens are not known. cDNA libraries for TRB were generated by 5' RACE incorporating UMI labels. TCRdb reanalyzed the 5' RACE reads and collapses them to one entry per CDR3 protein, without DNA. This sample's clone table lists some 60,000 distinct CDR3 sequences. Material for sequencing was naive CXCR3+ CD8+ T cells from blood. Subset reported: CD45RO-CCR7+CD27+CD95- naive CD8+ T cells expressing CXCR3 (TNR3+). These receptors were taken from a human donor in good health. Some clones in this sample may be carry-over from other donors' samples.

V usage is TRBV11-3 and J usage is TRBJ2-1; as DNA is missing, the TRBD2 call by TCRdb cannot be tested. There are 14 residues in the CDR3. CDR1 is SGHNT, CDR2 YENEEA, per germline. The CDR3 spells CASSSGGVHNEQFF.

This chain joins TRBV19 and TRBJ2-2. In germline, CDR1 is LNHDA, CDR2 SQIVND (reference sequence). The CDR3 totals 15 residues. This CDR3 is CASSNVPANTGELFF.

The chain has TRBV29-1 and TRBJ2-7; the TRBD1 assignment by TCRdb is unverifiable without DNA. This CDR3 is 14 amino acids long. Germline lookup yields CDR1 SQVTM and CDR2 ANQGSEA. CDR3 sequence: CSVEAKDTSYEQYF.

J is TRBJ1-2 and V is TRBV12-3 or TRBV12-4; TCRdb lists TRBD1, though no DNA is available to test this call. CDR3 size: 14 residues. CDR3 region: CASSRDTMTYGYTF.

V and J are TRBV21-1 and TRBJ2-4; the D gene TCRdb calls, TRBD1, cannot be checked with no DNA. TRBV21-1 is a pseudogene segment. This CDR3 spans 14 amino acids. CDR3 in amino acids: CASSPLGEENIQYF.

The chain carries TRBV7-7 and TRBJ2-5. This CDR3 has 14 residues. CDR1 and CDR2 from the germline V gene are SSHAT and FNYEAQ (reference sequence). The CDR3: CASSLDSIQETQYF.

V and J are TRBV21-1 and TRBJ1-3; the TCRdb call, TRBD1, lacks DNA for checking. TRBV21-1 is flagged as a pseudogene. This CDR3 is 14 amino acids long. The CDR3 sequence: CASSGQAGGNTIYF.

CDR3 loop: CASSLAGGQPQHF. The rearrangement uses TRBV7-9 and TRBJ1-5; TCRdb gives TRBD1 as the D gene, but with no DNA this cannot be confirmed. The CDR3 extends over 13 amino acids. Looked up from germline, CDR1 is SEHNR and CDR2 is FQNEAQ (reference sequence).

This chain connects TRBV29-1 to TRBJ2-7; TCRdb calls TRBD1, which cannot be checked without DNA. Germline V gives CDR1 SQVTM, CDR2 ANQGSEA. CDR3 size: 14 residues. The CDR3 sequence is CSVSAGRVLYEQYF.

The chain combines TRBV28 with TRBJ1-1; the TCRdb D gene call, TRBD1, has no DNA to confirm it. There are 14 residues in the CDR3. Germline V lookup: CDR1 MDHEN, CDR2 SYDVKM. CDR3 in amino acids: CASTMQGIYTEAFF.

The genes are TRBV6-6 and TRBJ2-1. The CDR3 loop spans 13 amino acids. Germline CDR1 and CDR2: MNHNY and SVGAGI (reference sequence). CDR3 amino acids: CASSYSTAKPQFF.

The chain recombines TRBV29-1 with TRBJ1-2; TCRdb designates TRBD1, a call that cannot be tested without DNA. The CDR3 covers 12 residues. From germline, CDR1 is SQVTM and CDR2 ANQGSEA. The CDR3 here is CSARGTDYGYTF.

The V call is TRBV20-1, the J call TRBJ1-5; TCRdb reports TRBD1, a call that lacks DNA to check it against. Germline-derived CDR1 and CDR2 are DFQATT and SNEGSKA (reference sequence). The CDR3 totals 16 residues. CDR3 amino acids: CSARDEKTGPNQPQHF.

The chain couples TRBV6-5 to TRBJ2-5; TCRdb names TRBD1, which stays unverified in the absence of DNA. Germline CDR1 and CDR2: MNHEY and SVGAGI. This CDR3 region has 13 residues. CDR3 loop: CATSNDGGETQYF.

The chain joins TRBV27 to TRBJ1-5; TCRdb returns TRBD1, unconfirmable since there is no DNA. The CDR3 is made up of 13 amino acids. Looked up from germline, CDR1 is MNHEY and CDR2 is SMNVEV (reference sequence). CDR3 loop: CASSLQGFQPQHF.

V and J are TRBV14 and TRBJ1-5; TCRdb names TRBD1, which stays unverified in the absence of DNA. This CDR3 region has 15 residues. Germline loops: CDR1 SGHDN, CDR2 FVKESK. The CDR3 loop is CASSQGQGANQPQHF.